A selection of T cell receptor beta chains follows, all from one sample in a study of cytomegalovirus exposure and HLA in healthy donors. The repertoire was sequenced with immunoSEQ multiplex PCR; TCRdb's copy has only in-frame clones and lacks some. The repertoire holds some 130,000 clones, with around 75% as singletons. Material: PBMCs. The receptors were gathered from a man aged 25 to 40 in good health and CMV-seronegative. CDR3s include the opening cysteine and the closing phenylalanine or tryptophan. Fields, in order: J gene, clone size, D gene, V gene, CDR3 protein, CDR3 DNA. A D gene is named only where the DNA matches it firmly. The listing skips clone size in some rows; elsewhere it reads once, few, many or a size class.

>TRBJ2-5|-|-|TRBV9
CASSTRQGRGGETQYF
TGTGCCAGCAGCACACGACAGGGACGGGGGGGGGAGACCCAGTACTTC
>TRBJ2-7|-|-|TRBV27
CASSSSIPRSGEQYF
TGTGCCAGCAGTTCCTCCATCCCCCGCTCGGGTGAGCAGTACTTC
>TRBJ2-2|-|TRBD1|TRBV5-1
CASSLRQGARGSGELFF
TGCGCCAGCAGCTTGCGACAGGGGGCTAGGGGATCCGGGGAGCTGTTTTTT
>TRBJ1-1|-|-|TRBV18
CASSPAGGTEAFF
TGTGCCAGCTCACCGGCGGGTGGCACTGAAGCTTTCTTT
>TRBJ1-2|few|TRBD1|TRBV19
CASLDSDRSRAYGYTF
TGTGCCAGCCTTGACTCGGACAGGTCCAGGGCCTATGGCTACACCTTC
>TRBJ2-5|-|TRBD1|TRBV5-1
CASSDQPGQVQETQYF
TGCGCCAGCAGCGACCAACCGGGACAGGTACAAGAGACCCAGTACTTC
>TRBJ2-1|-|TRBD2|TRBV10-1
CASSESAGGPVREQFF
TGCGCCAGCAGTGAGTCGGCGGGAGGTCCCGTTCGGGAGCAGTTCTTC
>TRBJ2-2|-|-|TRBV6-1
CASRQGRNTGELFF
TGTGCCTCACGACAAGGTCGAAACACCGGGGAGCTGTTTTTT
>TRBJ1-2|-|-|TRBV7-2
CASSDITGRLGYGYTF
TGTGCCAGCAGCGATATTACAGGGCGCCTTGGGTATGGCTACACCTTC
>TRBJ2-2|few|-|TRBV28
CASSLSPARTGELFF
TGTGCCAGCAGTTTGAGTCCCGCCAGGACCGGGGAGCTGTTTTTT
>TRBJ1-1|few|-|TRBV7-9
CASSLGQGEAFF
TGTGCCAGCAGCTTAGGCCAGGGCGAGGCTTTCTTT
>TRBJ2-7|-|TRBD2|TRBV27
CASSPTAGGVGEQYF
TGTGCCAGCAGTCCCACAGCGGGGGGGGTCGGCGAGCAGTACTTC
>TRBJ1-1|few|-|TRBV2
CASSEVGDTEAFF
TGTGCCAGCAGTGAGGTAGGGGACACTGAAGCTTTCTTT
>TRBJ2-7|-|-|TRBV4-2
CASSQDAGVGYEQYF
TGTGCCAGCAGCCAAGATGCAGGGGTTGGCTACGAGCAGTACTTC
>TRBJ1-4|-|TRBD1|TRBV29-1
CSVGGTGGAFNEKLFF
TGCAGCGTTGGAGGGACAGGGGGCGCATTTAATGAAAAACTGTTTTTT
>TRBJ2-1|once|-|TRBV4-1
CASSQDPAGSYNEQFF
TGCGCCAGCAGCCAAGATCCCGCAGGATCCTACAATGAGCAGTTCTTC
>TRBJ1-1|few|-|TRBV29-1
CSVATANTEAFF
TGCAGCGTTGCGACAGCTAACACTGAAGCTTTCTTT
>TRBJ1-4|-|-|TRBV5-4
CASSLEGTRAKLFF
TGTGCCAGCAGCTTGGAGGGGACACGTGCTAAACTGTTTTTT